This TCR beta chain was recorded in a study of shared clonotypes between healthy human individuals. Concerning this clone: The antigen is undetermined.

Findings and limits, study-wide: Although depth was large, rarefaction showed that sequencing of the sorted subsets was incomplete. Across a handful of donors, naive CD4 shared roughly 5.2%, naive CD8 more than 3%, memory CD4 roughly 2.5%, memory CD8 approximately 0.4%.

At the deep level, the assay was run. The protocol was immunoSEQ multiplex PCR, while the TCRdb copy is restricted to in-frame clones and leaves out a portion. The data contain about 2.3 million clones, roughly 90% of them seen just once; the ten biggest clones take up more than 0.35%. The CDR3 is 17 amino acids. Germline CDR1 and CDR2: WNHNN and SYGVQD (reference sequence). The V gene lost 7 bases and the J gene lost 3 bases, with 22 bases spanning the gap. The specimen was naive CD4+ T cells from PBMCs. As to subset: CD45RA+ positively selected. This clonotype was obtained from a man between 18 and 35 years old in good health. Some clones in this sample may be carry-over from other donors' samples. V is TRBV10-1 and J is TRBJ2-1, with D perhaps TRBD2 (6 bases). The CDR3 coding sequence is TGCGCCAGCAACCACCCGGGTAGTAGCGGAGACTACAATGAGCAGTTCTTC. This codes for CASNHPGSSGDYNEQFF.